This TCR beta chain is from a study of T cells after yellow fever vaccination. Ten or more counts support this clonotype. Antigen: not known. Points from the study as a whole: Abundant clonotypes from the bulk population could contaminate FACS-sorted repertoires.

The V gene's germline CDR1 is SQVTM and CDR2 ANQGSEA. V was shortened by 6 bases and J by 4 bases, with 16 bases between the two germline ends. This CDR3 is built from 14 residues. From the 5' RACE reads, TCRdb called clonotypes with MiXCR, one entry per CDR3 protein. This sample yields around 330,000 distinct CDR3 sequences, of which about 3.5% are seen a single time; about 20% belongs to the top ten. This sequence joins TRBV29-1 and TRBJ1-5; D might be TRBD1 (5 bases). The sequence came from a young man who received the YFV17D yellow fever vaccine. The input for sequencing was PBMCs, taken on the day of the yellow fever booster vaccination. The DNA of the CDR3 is TGCAGCGTCGGAACGGGGCTCGGAAATCAGCCCCAGCATTTT. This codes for CSVGTGLGNQPQHF.